Presented here are 7 T cell receptor beta chains from one specimen sequenced in a study of blood T cell repertoires in COVID-19. Here immunoSEQ multiplex PCR was the method, and the copy in TCRdb shows in-frame clones only, minus some. This sample has 110,000 to 150,000 clones, with approximately 84% found just once. Material: peripheral blood. The receptors derive from an older woman with acute or convalescent COVID-19.

This clone has only a few counts. This chain joins TRBV11-2 and TRBJ2-1; D may be TRBD2 (5 bases). V lost 0 bases and J 4 bases, leaving 13 bases between the germline ends. In germline, CDR1 is SGHAT, CDR2 FQNNGV. CDR3 length: 16 residues. CDR3 sequence: CASSLEPSGLYNEQFF. Here the CDR3 DNA reads TGTGCCAGCAGCTTAGAACCAAGCGGCTTATACAATGAGCAGTTCTTC.

With regard to this clone: The sample holds other DNA sequences that translate to the same CDR3. This sequence joins TRBV10-3 and TRBJ2-2; 7 nucleotides align to TRBD2. The CDR3 covers 13 residues. V was pared by 4 bases and J by 4 bases, with 0 bases of the junction left unmatched. The germline V gene has CDR1 ENHRY and CDR2 SYGVKD. DNA of the CDR3: TGTGCCATCAGTGGGGGGGGCACCGGGGAGCTGTTTTTT. Encoded protein: CAISGGGTGELFF.

The chain's CDR3 is CASREESYEQYF. The CDR3 nucleotides read TGCGCCAGCAGAGAGGAGAGCTACGAGCAGTACTTC. The chain links TRBV10-2 to TRBJ2-7; unclear D gene. V was pared by 6 bases and J by 3 bases, with 9 bases between. CDR1 and CDR2 from the germline V gene are WSHSY and SAAADI. The CDR3 spans 12 residues.

This rearrangement joins TRBV5-4 to TRBJ2-7, with D perhaps TRBD2 (6 bases). Trimming removed 5 bases at V and 4 bases at J, with 13 bases between. The CDR3 consists of 13 residues. CDR1 is SGHNT and CDR2 is YYREEE in the germline V gene (reference sequence). CDR3 in amino acids: CASREGVNYEQYF. CDR3 in DNA: TGTGCCAGCAGGGAGGGTGTTAATTACGAGCAGTACTTC.

This clone has only a few counts. The rearrangement joins TRBV7-9 to TRBJ2-4, with 7 bases matching TRBD1. The trim removed 3 bases at V and 8 bases at J, leaving 7 bases unmatched. CDR1 is SEHNR and CDR2 is FQNEAQ in the germline V gene (reference sequence). This CDR3 is built from 14 residues. CDR3 nucleotides: TGTGCCAGCAGCTTCCGAACAGGGGTGGACATTCAGTACTTC. Translated, it gives CASSFRTGVDIQYF. Full variable domain (outside the CDR3, taken from reference TRBV7-9 and TRBJ2-4): DTGVSQNPRHKITKRGQNVTFRCDPISEHNRLYWYRQTLGQGPEFLTYFQNEAQLEKSRLLSDRFSAERPKGSFSTLEIQRTEQGDSAMYLCASSFRTGVDIQYFGAGTRLSVL.

CDR3 residues: CASSHGGASGFQETQYF. CDR3 nucleotides: TGTGCCAGCAGCCACGGGGGCGCTAGCGGGTTTCAAGAGACCCAGTACTTC. This chain uses TRBV4-2 with TRBJ2-5, with TRBD2 matching over 8 bases. This CDR3 region has 17 residues. Looked up from germline, CDR1 is LGHNA and CDR2 is YNFKEQ. Trimming cost V 3 bases and J 2 bases; bases outside gene matches: 11.

This clone showed up just once. J is TRBJ1-1 and V is TRBV7-9; possible D gene TRBD1, 6 bases. Trimming shortened V by 5 bases and J by 4 bases, and 20 bases separated the two germline ends. Looked up from germline, CDR1 is SEHNR and CDR2 is FQNEAQ (reference sequence). The CDR3 consists of 16 residues. CDR3 region: CASSPQGGRGSTEAFF. The CDR3, as DNA: TGTGCCAGCAGCCCCCAAGGTGGGAGGGGGAGCACTGAAGCTTTCTTT.